These T cell receptor beta chains were read from a single sample in a study of blood T cells in healthy people across ages. MiXCR, run by TCRdb on the 5' RACE reads, gives a single entry per CDR3 protein. The sample holds about 900,000 distinct CDR3 sequences, about 44% seen once. Input material: blood. These receptors originate from a man aged 25 to 40 in good health. The CDR3 runs from the conserved cysteine through the conserved F or W. The D gene is left open where the match is weak. Size is stated for part of the rows, as once, few or many counts, or as a class when the clone is expanded.

V gene	D gene	J gene	CDR3 length	clone size	CDR3 protein	CDR3 DNA
TRBV4-1	.	TRBJ1-1	14	.	CASSQGLVVTEAFF	TGCGCCAGCAGCCAAGGCCTTGTGGTCACTGAAGCTTTCTTT
TRBV20-1	TRBD2	TRBJ2-3	14	few	CSPQKRGGGDTQYF	TGCAGTCCCCAAAAGCGGGGGGGCGGAGATACGCAGTATTTT
TRBV2	TRBD1	TRBJ2-7	16	many	CASSEARRGHSYEQYF	TGTGCCAGCAGTGAAGCACGAAGGGGGCACTCCTACGAGCAGTACTTC
TRBV13	.	TRBJ1-2	14	.	CASSRTGLVDGYTF	TGTGCCAGCAGCAGAACCGGCCTAGTCGACGGCTACACCTTC
TRBV4-1	TRBD2	TRBJ2-2	18	.	CASSQDTGLAKNTGELFF	TGCGCCAGCAGCCAAGATACCGGACTAGCGAAGAACACCGGGGAGCTGTTTTTT
TRBV3-1	.	TRBJ2-7	16	.	CASSPEDRQSSYEQYF	TGTGCCAGCAGCCCCGAAGACAGGCAGAGCTCCTACGAGCAGTACTTC
TRBV11-1	.	TRBJ2-1	14	few	CASSGATFYNEQFF	TGTGCCAGCAGCGGTGCTACCTTCTACAATGAGCAGTTCTTC
TRBV6-5	TRBD2	TRBJ2-1	17	.	CASSYRLLAGGYNEQFF	TGTGCCAGCAGTTACCGGTTACTAGCGGGGGGCTACAATGAGCAGTTCTTC
TRBV4-1	.	TRBJ2-1	14	few	CASSRAADYNEQFF	TGCGCCAGCAGCCGGGCGGCGGATTACAATGAGCAGTTCTTC
TRBV21-1	.	TRBJ2-3	17	.	CASSRGNRDRVADTQYF	TGTGCCAGCAGCAGGGGCAACCGGGACAGGGTTGCAGATACGCAGTATTTT
TRBV6-1	TRBD1	TRBJ2-7	14	few	CASSDGDSSYEQYF	TGTGCCAGCAGTGACGGGGACAGCTCCTACGAGCAGTACTTC
TRBV6-2/TRBV6-3	.	TRBJ2-2	16	.	CASSDGARGNTGELFF	TGTGCCAGCAGTGACGGGGCGCGGGGAAACACCGGGGAGCTGTTTTTT
TRBV6-2/TRBV6-3	.	TRBJ2-5	15	.	CASSRTRGDDNEQYF	TGTGCCAGCAGCCGTACACGCGGGGATGACAATGAGCAGTACTTC
TRBV28	.	TRBJ2-4	15	.	CASTEGSLAKNIQYF	TGTGCCAGCACTGAGGGGTCATTAGCCAAAAACATTCAGTACTTC
TRBV7-2	TRBD2	TRBJ2-3	14	few	CASSPSGGKDTQYF	TGTGCCAGCAGCCCTAGCGGGGGAAAGGATACGCAGTATTTT
TRBV6-2/TRBV6-3	.	TRBJ2-1	14	few	CASRLVATYNEQFF	TGTGCCAGCAGACTAGTTGCCACCTACAATGAGCAGTTCTTC
TRBV4-1	.	TRBJ2-1	17	few	CASSQDHPIRVYNEQFF	TGCGCCAGCAGCCAAGATCACCCGATTCGGGTCTACAATGAGCAGTTCTTC
TRBV7-2	TRBD2	TRBJ2-7	13	.	CASVLAAPYEQYF	TGTGCCAGCGTTCTAGCGGCCCCCTACGAGCAGTACTTC
TRBV10-3	.	TRBJ2-5	13	.	CAITQGSGDGQYF	TGTGCCATCACACAGGGTTCTGGCGACGGGCAGTACTTC
TRBV12-3/TRBV12-4	.	TRBJ2-1	15	few	CASRSDSSFYNEQFF	TGTGCCAGCAGGTCGGACTCTTCCTTCTACAATGAGCAGTTCTTC
TRBV4-1	TRBD1	TRBJ2-7	15	few	CASSQQDTGGYEQYF	TGCGCCAGCAGCCAACAGGACACAGGGGGCTACGAGCAGTACTTC
TRBV3-1	.	TRBJ1-1	13	.	CASRLDRNTEAFF	TGTGCCAGCAGACTCGACAGGAACACTGAAGCTTTCTTT
TRBV4-2	.	TRBJ1-2	17	.	CASSQDRGAEINYGYTF	TGTGCCAGCAGCCAAGATAGGGGGGCAGAGATTAACTATGGCTACACCTTC
TRBV6-2/TRBV6-3	.	TRBJ2-7	13	.	CASSYLQSGEQYF	TGTGCCAGCAGTTATCTCCAGTCCGGCGAGCAGTACTTC
TRBV4-2	.	TRBJ1-4	14	.	CASSHLNRDEKLFF	TGTGCCAGCAGCCACCTGAACAGGGATGAAAAACTGTTTTTT
TRBV6-2/TRBV6-3	.	TRBJ2-7	12	.	CTSSSDSYEQYF	TGTACCAGCAGCTCCGACAGCTACGAGCAGTACTTC
TRBV21-1	.	TRBJ1-2	14	few	CASSSGQRLYGYTF	TGTGCCAGCAGCTCGGGACAGAGACTCTATGGCTACACCTTC
TRBV20-1	TRBD2	TRBJ2-3	13	few	CSALAGVTDTQYF	TGCAGTGCTCTAGCGGGGGTCACAGATACGCAGTATTTT
TRBV5-1	TRBD2	TRBJ2-3	17	.	CASSLGGAGGITDTQYF	TGCGCCAGCAGCTTGGGCGGCGCGGGGGGCATCACAGATACGCAGTATTTT
TRBV5-1	.	TRBJ2-1	12	.	CAGAPDHNEQFF	TGCGCCGGCGCCCCAGACCACAATGAGCAGTTCTTC
TRBV20-1	TRBD1	TRBJ2-7	14	.	CSAARNRGSYEQYF	TGCAGTGCCGCTCGGAACAGGGGCTCCTACGAGCAGTACTTC
TRBV5-1	.	TRBJ2-3	14	few	CASSLYDRTDTQYF	TGCGCCAGCAGCCTATACGACCGGACAGATACGCAGTATTTT
TRBV7-3	TRBD1	TRBJ2-1	14	.	CASSQQGTYNEQFF	TGTGCCAGCAGCCAACAGGGGACCTACAATGAGCAGTTCTTC
TRBV6-2/TRBV6-3	TRBD1	TRBJ2-7	16	few	CASSYSGTGNSYEQYF	TGTGCCAGCAGTTATTCAGGGACAGGCAACTCCTACGAGCAGTACTTC
TRBV7-2	TRBD2	TRBJ2-3	16	.	CASSPLSGFTSDTQYF	TGTGCCAGCAGCCCCCTTAGCGGGTTTACCTCCGATACGCAGTATTTT
TRBV20-1	.	TRBJ2-7	14	.	CSAGTPRDSYEQYF	TGCAGTGCGGGAACACCCCGTGATTCCTACGAGCAGTACTTC